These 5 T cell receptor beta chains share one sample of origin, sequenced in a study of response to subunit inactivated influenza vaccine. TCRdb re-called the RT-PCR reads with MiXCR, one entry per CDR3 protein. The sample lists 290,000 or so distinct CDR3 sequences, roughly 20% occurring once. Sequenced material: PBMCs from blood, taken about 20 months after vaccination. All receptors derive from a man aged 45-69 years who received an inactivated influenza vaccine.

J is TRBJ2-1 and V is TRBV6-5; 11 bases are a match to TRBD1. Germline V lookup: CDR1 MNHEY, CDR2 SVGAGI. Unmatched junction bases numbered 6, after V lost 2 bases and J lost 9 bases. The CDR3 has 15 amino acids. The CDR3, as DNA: TGTGCCAGCAGTTACCCAGGACAGGGGGCTGGTGAGCAGTTCTTC. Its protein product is CASSYPGQGAGEQFF.

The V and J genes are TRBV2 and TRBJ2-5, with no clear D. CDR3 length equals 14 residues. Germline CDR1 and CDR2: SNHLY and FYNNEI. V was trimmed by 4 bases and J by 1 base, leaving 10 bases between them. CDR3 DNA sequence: TGTGCCAGCAGTGGAACTGAATTCCAAGAGACCCAGTACTTC. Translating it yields CASSGTEFQETQYF.

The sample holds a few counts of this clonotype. The CDR3, as DNA: TGTGCCAGCAGCCAAAGACTAGCGGGGAGCTGGTACGAGCAGTACTTC. This gives the protein CASSQRLAGSWYEQYF. The chain carries TRBV4-2 and TRBJ2-7; 11 nucleotides align to TRBD2. In germline, CDR1 is LGHNA, CDR2 YNFKEQ. With V trimmed by 2 bases and J by 4 bases, 7 bases remained unmatched. CDR3 size: 16 residues.

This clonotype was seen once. Here the CDR3 DNA reads TGCGCCAGCAGCTCCCGATTTTTTCAAGAGACCCAGTACTTC. Translating it yields CASSSRFFQETQYF. J is TRBJ2-5 and V is TRBV5-1; D is undetermined. CDR1 and CDR2 from the germline V gene are SGHRS and YFSETQ. This CDR3 spans 14 amino acids. The V end was cut by 3 bases, the J end by 2 bases, with 11 bases between.

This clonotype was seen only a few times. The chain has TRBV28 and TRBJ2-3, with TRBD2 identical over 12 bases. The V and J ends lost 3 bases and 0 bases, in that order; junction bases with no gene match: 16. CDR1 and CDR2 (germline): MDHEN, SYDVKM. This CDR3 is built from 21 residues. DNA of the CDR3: TGTGCCAGCAGTTTTCCCGGGGGACTAGCGGGCGATTACCCCAGCACAGATACGCAGTATTTT. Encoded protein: CASSFPGGLAGDYPSTDTQYF.